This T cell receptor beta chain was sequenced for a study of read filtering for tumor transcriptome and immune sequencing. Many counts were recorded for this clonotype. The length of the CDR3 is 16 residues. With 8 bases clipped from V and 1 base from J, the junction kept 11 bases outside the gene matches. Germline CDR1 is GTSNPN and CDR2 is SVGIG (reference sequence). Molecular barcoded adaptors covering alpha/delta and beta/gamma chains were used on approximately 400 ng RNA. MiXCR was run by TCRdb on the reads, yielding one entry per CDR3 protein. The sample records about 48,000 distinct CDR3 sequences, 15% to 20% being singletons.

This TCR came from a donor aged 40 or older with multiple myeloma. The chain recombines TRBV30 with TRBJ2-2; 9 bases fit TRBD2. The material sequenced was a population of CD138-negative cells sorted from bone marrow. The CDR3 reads CALKRLAGWNTGELFF. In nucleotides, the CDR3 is TGTGCCCTGAAGCGGCTAGCGGGATGGAACACCGGGGAGCTGTTTTTT.